This paragraph reports one TCR beta chain. Its specificity is not known. Each donor was healthy, and each was a bone marrow donor. The study ran its PCR with 60 Vbeta and 13 Jbeta primers. Measured with immunoSEQ multiplex PCR; TCRdb has only the in-frame clones, and not every one. The data hold some 130,000 clones, with over 70% observed a single time. V lost 4 bases, J lost 3 bases, and 6 bases stayed unmatched. This CDR3 has 14 amino acids. Germline V gene sequence: CDR1 KGHSH, CDR2 LQKENI. This entry belongs to a study of cytomegalovirus exposure and HLA in healthy donors. Overall study findings and caveats: The study carried out a later analysis of TCR beta sequences. It associated some 18,000 of them with specific HLA alleles at a false discovery rate of 0.05. A highly shared variant cluster was judged a likely technical artifact.

The TCR originated in a man aged 40-49 years in good health and CMV-seronegative. The sequencing input was PBMCs. The chain links TRBV18 to TRBJ2-7; 7 positions agree with TRBD1. The CDR3 loop reads CASSQGTDDYEQYF. CDR3 DNA sequence: TGTGCCAGCTCACAAGGGACAGACGACTACGAGCAGTACTTC. Using reference TRBV18 and TRBJ2-7 for the parts outside the CDR3, the full variable domain is NAGVMQNPRHLVRRRGQEARLRCSPMKGHSHVYWYRQLPEEGLKFMVYLQKENIIDESGMPKERFSAEFPKEGPSILRIQQVVRGDSAAYFCASSQGTDDYEQYFGPGTRLTVT.